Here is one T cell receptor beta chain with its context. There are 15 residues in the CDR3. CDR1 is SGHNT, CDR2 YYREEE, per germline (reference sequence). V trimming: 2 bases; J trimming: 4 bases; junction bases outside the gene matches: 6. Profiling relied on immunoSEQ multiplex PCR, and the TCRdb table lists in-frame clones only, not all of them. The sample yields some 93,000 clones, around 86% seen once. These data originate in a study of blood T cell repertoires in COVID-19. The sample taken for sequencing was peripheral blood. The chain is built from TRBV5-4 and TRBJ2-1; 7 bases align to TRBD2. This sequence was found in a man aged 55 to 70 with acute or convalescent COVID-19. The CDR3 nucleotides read TGTGCCAGCAGCTTCCTCGCTAGCGGTTACAATGAGCAGTTCTTC. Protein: CASSFLASGYNEQFF.